The 22 T cell receptor beta chains below come from one sample, sequenced in a study of shared clonotypes between healthy human individuals. Sequencing used immunoSEQ multiplex PCR; TCRdb keeps in-frame clones, though not all of them. The table lists about 1.1 million clones, 70% to 85% of them singletons. The sequencing sample was made of memory CD4+ T cells from PBMCs. The sample's subset: CD45RA-negative fraction. These receptors came from a man younger than 35 in good health. Some clones in this sample may be carry-over from other donors' samples.

Comment on this clone: Distinct nucleotide sequences in the sample also encode this CDR3. The rearrangement joins TRBV11-2 to TRBJ2-1; D is possibly TRBD2 (5 bases). The CDR3 is 15 amino acids. Trimming left V 1 base short and J 2 bases short, with 9 bases between. The germline gives CDR1 SGHAT, CDR2 FQNNGV. The DNA for the CDR3 is TGTGCCAGCAGCTTAGGGCTAGCTGCCTACAATGAGCAGTTCTTC. Translated: CASSLGLAAYNEQFF.

This clone was seen a handful of times. CDR3 nucleotide sequence: TGCGCCAGCAGCCAAGTCGATATGGGGATCACCGGGGAGCTGTTTTTT. Translated: CASSQVDMGITGELFF. The chain recombines TRBV4-1 with TRBJ2-2; D unclear. Trimming removed 1 base from V and 4 bases from J, with 13 bases in between. The V gene's germline CDR1 is MGHRA and CDR2 YSYEKL. This CDR3 comprises 16 residues.

This clone was detected a few times. The chain combines TRBV18 with TRBJ1-2; D unclear. Per the germline V gene, CDR1 is KGHSH and CDR2 is LQKENI. This CDR3 contains 15 residues. Trimming left V 3 bases short and J 3 bases short, with 14 bases between. The CDR3 loop reads CASSPLDSDYYGYTF. The CDR3 DNA is TGTGCCAGCTCACCTCTGGACTCTGACTACTATGGCTACACCTTC.

V usage is TRBV4-1 and J usage is TRBJ2-1; D unresolved. CDR1 is MGHRA, CDR2 YSYEKL, per germline. The length of the CDR3 is 15 residues. Trimming took off 6 bases at V and 7 bases at J, with 19 bases between the two ends. The DNA of the CDR3 is TGCGCCAGCAGGGCTGAGAGGTTCGAACGGAATGAGCAGTTCTTC. This sequence encodes CASRAERFERNEQFF.

The chain combines TRBV11-2 with TRBJ1-2; D is uncertain. Trimming stripped 5 bases from V and 6 bases from J, with 13 bases between. Germline V gene sequence: CDR1 SGHAT, CDR2 FQNNGV. CDR3 length: 13 amino acids. The CDR3 here is CASSPFNGDGYTF. The DNA of the CDR3 is TGTGCCAGCAGCCCATTCAACGGTGATGGCTACACCTTC.

The chain's CDR3 is CASSFDGRDTDTQYF. In DNA form, the CDR3 reads TGTGCCAGCAGCTTCGACGGGAGGGACACAGATACGCAGTATTTT. V is TRBV13 and J is TRBJ2-3, with TRBD2 matching over 8 bases. With 3 bases clipped from V and 2 bases from J, the junction kept 4 bases outside the gene matches. Germline CDR1 and CDR2: PRHDT and FYEKMQ (reference sequence). The CDR3 extends over 15 amino acids.

This chain uses TRBV7-8 with TRBJ1-1; 9 positions match TRBD1. With V trimmed by 5 bases and J by 9 bases, 7 bases remained unmatched. The CDR3 totals 13 residues. Germline V gene data show CDR1 as SGHVS and CDR2 as FQNEAQ. The CDR3 loop is CASSLRDREKAFF. CDR3 DNA sequence: TGTGCCAGCAGCCTACGGGACAGGGAGAAAGCTTTCTTT.

The V and J genes are TRBV6-5 and TRBJ2-5; D is possibly TRBD2 (5 bases). The assigned J gene may be wrong: the sequence end matches TRBJ2-7 better. The germline V gene has CDR1 MNHEY and CDR2 SVGAGI. This CDR3 contains 14 residues. CDR3 coding DNA: TGTGCCAGCAGTTACTCGAGGGATACCTACGAGCAGTACTTC. It translates to CASSYSRDTYEQYF.

The rearrangement joins TRBV10-2 to TRBJ1-1, with TRBD1 as a possible D gene (5 bases). The CDR3 has 15 amino acids. Trimming left V 6 bases short and J 0 bases short, with 14 bases between. Germline V gene lookup returns CDR1 WSHSY and CDR2 SAAADI. CDR3 sequence: CASRRDAGMNTEAFF. CDR3 DNA: TGCGCCAGCAGACGGGACGCCGGGATGAACACTGAAGCTTTCTTT.

This chain links TRBV6-5 with TRBJ1-4; no clear D. CDR3 length: 12 amino acids. The V end lost 6 bases, the J end lost 7 bases, and 9 bases lay between the germline ends. Per the germline V gene, CDR1 is MNHEY and CDR2 is SVGAGI. Written as DNA, the CDR3 is TGTGCCAGCAGCTTAACTGGTGAAAAACTGTTTTTT. This gives the protein CASSLTGEKLFF.

The chain links TRBV28 to TRBJ1-2, with 8 bases that match TRBD1. Looked up from germline, CDR1 is MDHEN and CDR2 is SYDVKM. This CDR3 has 13 amino acids. With V trimmed by 5 bases and J by 6 bases, 5 bases remained unmatched. Written as DNA, the CDR3 is TGTGCCAGCAGTCCAGCAGGGGGCGATGGCTACACCTTC. Its translation is CASSPAGGDGYTF.

The V call is TRBV5-4, the J call TRBJ2-7; maybe TRBD1 (6 bases). Germline V gene data show CDR1 as SGHNT and CDR2 as YYREEE (reference sequence). This CDR3 comprises 14 residues. Trimming took 1 base from V and 2 from J, leaving 10 bases between them. CDR3 bases: TGTGCCAGCAGCTTGTCCAGGGGCCCCTACGAGCAGTACTTC. It codes for CASSLSRGPYEQYF.

A single count supports this clone. V gene TRBV11-2 combines with J gene TRBJ2-1; the match to TRBD2 covers 7 bases. The V and J ends lost 0 bases and 8 bases, in that order; junction bases with no gene match: 13. Germline V CDR1 and CDR2: SGHAT, FQNNGV. The length of the CDR3 is 17 residues. The CDR3 coding sequence is TGTGCCAGCAGCTTAGATGGGGGAGCGGGACCGATTTATGAGCAGTTCTTC. Amino acid sequence: CASSLDGGAGPIYEQFF.

The V call is TRBV4-2, the J call TRBJ1-1; D gene ambiguous. The CDR3 contains 14 residues. Germline V lookup: CDR1 LGHNA, CDR2 YNFKEQ. V was pared by 4 bases and J by 0 bases, with 9 bases between. In DNA form, the CDR3 reads TGTGCCAGCAGCCGGAACGAAGTGAACACTGAAGCTTTCTTT. As protein: CASSRNEVNTEAFF.

The chain uses TRBV6-1 and TRBJ2-1; a possible D gene is TRBD1 (6 bases). The CDR3 sequence is 12 residues long. Per the germline V gene, CDR1 is MNHNS and CDR2 is SASEGT. V lost 7 bases, J lost 8 bases, and 12 bases lay in between. In nucleotides, the CDR3 is TGTGCCAGCACCAGGACAGTCGATGAGCAGTTCTTC. Protein: CASTRTVDEQFF.

The chain links TRBV6-1 to TRBJ2-7; 9 bases match TRBD1. The V and J ends lost 7 bases and 4 bases, in that order; junction bases with no gene match: 8. The CDR3 is made up of 14 amino acids. CDR1 is MNHNS, CDR2 SASEGT, per germline. Here the CDR3 DNA reads TGTGCCAGCACCTACCGGGACAGGGCGTACGAGCAGTACTTC. It codes for CASTYRDRAYEQYF.

This chain links TRBV7-9 with TRBJ1-1; D uncertain. V dropped 5 bases and J dropped 1 base, with 11 bases sitting between them. CDR1 is SEHNR and CDR2 is FQNEAQ in the germline V gene (reference sequence). This CDR3 contains 14 residues. CDR3 DNA sequence: TGTGCCAGCAGCCCGTGGACGGCGAACACTGAAGCTTTCTTT. Amino acids: CASSPWTANTEAFF.

The chain couples TRBV2 to TRBJ2-5, with a weak D call TRBD2 (6 bases). Germline CDR1 reads SNHLY; CDR2 reads FYNNEI. This CDR3 region has 12 residues. V was clipped by 9 bases and J by 2 bases, with 10 bases between them. CDR3 DNA sequence: TGTGCCAGTCGGGACTTACAAGAGACCCAGTACTTC. It codes for CASRDLQETQYF.

With regard to this clone: This same CDR3 is encoded by further DNA sequences in the sample. The CDR3 is CASSSLAGGRETQYF. The CDR3 nucleotides are TGTGCCAGCAGTTCTTTGGCGGGAGGGAGAGAGACCCAGTACTTC. This chain connects TRBV28 to TRBJ2-5, with 9 bases lining up with TRBD2. From germline, CDR1 is MDHEN and CDR2 SYDVKM. This CDR3 has 15 amino acids. Unmatched junction bases numbered 7, after V lost 4 bases and J lost 4 bases.

The rearrangement uses TRBV28 and TRBJ2-7; D may be TRBD1 (6 bases). The CDR3 length is 17 residues. Germline V gene lookup returns CDR1 MDHEN and CDR2 SYDVKM. V was cut by 7 bases and J by 5 bases, with 27 bases left in between. This chain's CDR3 is CASTPPAGASLWHEQYF. DNA of the CDR3: TGTGCCAGCACCCCCCCAGCAGGGGCTTCCCTTTGGCACGAGCAGTACTTC.

V is TRBV2 and J is TRBJ2-5; TRBD2 matches 14 bases. The better agreement between TRBJ2-7 and the DNA end casts doubt on the J call. This CDR3 has 16 residues. Germline values: CDR1 SNHLY, CDR2 FYNNEI. DNA for the CDR3: TGTGCCAGCAGTGAAGAGGGGACTAGCGGGAGTACCGAGCAGTACTTC. Its translation is CASSEEGTSGSTEQYF.

This chain connects TRBV4-3 to TRBJ1-2; perhaps TRBD1 as D (6 bases). The CDR3 has 15 residues. The V gene's germline CDR1 is LGHNA and CDR2 YSLEER. Trimming left V 6 bases short and J 2 bases short, with 16 bases between. The CDR3 nucleotides read TGCGCCAGCAGTTCTTCACCGGGACAAAACTATGGCTACACCTTC. Translation: CASSSSPGQNYGYTF.